These 7 T cell receptor beta chains were all obtained from the same sample, sequenced in a study of cytomegalovirus exposure and HLA in healthy donors. Primers included in the PCR were 60 Vbeta and 13 Jbeta primers. Here immunoSEQ multiplex PCR was the method, and the copy in TCRdb shows in-frame clones only, minus some. The top ten hold more than 1.5% of the sample, which has fewer than 250,000 clones, around nine tenths seen once. Sequencing was done on a sample of PBMCs. The receptors were sampled from a woman younger than 35 in good health and CMV-seronegative.

V and J are TRBV6-5 and TRBJ2-5, with D uncertain. Trimming shortened V by 5 bases and J by 2 bases, and 12 bases separated the two germline ends. The CDR3 totals 14 residues. Germline CDR1 and CDR2: MNHEY and SVGAGI. This CDR3 is CASSLPTSQETQYF. The CDR3 nucleotides read TGTGCCAGCAGTCTGCCGACTTCACAAGAGACCCAGTACTTC.

This clone has only a few counts. The rearrangement uses TRBV5-1 and TRBJ1-1; D not resolved. Germline CDR1 is SGHRS and CDR2 is YFSETQ. This CDR3 region has 14 residues. Trimming removed 7 bases from V and 4 bases from J, with 17 bases in between. Here the CDR3 reads CASCFDNPVTEAFF. Here the CDR3 DNA reads TGCGCCAGCTGTTTCGACAATCCGGTCACTGAAGCTTTCTTT.

This chain joins TRBV11-3 and TRBJ2-3; D may be TRBD1 (5 bases). The V gene lost 3 bases and the J gene lost 3 bases, with 7 bases spanning the gap. The CDR3 runs to 13 residues. CDR1 SGHNT and CDR2 YENEEA come from the germline V gene. Here the CDR3 DNA reads TGTGCCAGCAGCTTTCAGGGAACAGATACGCAGTATTTT. This translates into CASSFQGTDTQYF.

The chain recombines TRBV7-9 with TRBJ2-1; 7 bases are a match to TRBD2. Trimming at V came to 5 bases and at J to 9 bases, leaving 10 bases not matched to a gene. This CDR3 has 14 residues. The germline gives CDR1 SEHNR, CDR2 FQNEAQ (reference sequence). The CDR3 DNA follows: TGTGCCAGCAGCCTGGGGGGGGACCCGCCTGAGCAGTTCTTC. It codes for CASSLGGDPPEQFF.

This sequence joins TRBV28 and TRBJ2-2; possibly TRBD1 for D (6 bases). V was pared by 7 bases and J by 6 bases, with 18 bases between. Germline V gives CDR1 MDHEN, CDR2 SYDVKM. The CDR3 is 15 amino acids. This CDR3 is CASIRGSQAAGELFF. CDR3 DNA sequence: TGTGCCAGCATAAGGGGGTCTCAAGCCGCCGGGGAGCTGTTTTTT.

This clone was recorded only once. The chain couples TRBV4-1 to TRBJ2-1; 10 bases align to TRBD2. V lost 0 bases, J lost 0 bases, and 5 bases stayed unmatched. This CDR3 contains 18 residues. Germline CDR1 MGHRA, CDR2 YSYEKL. The CDR3 region is CASSQEVSGGGSYNEQFF. The DNA for the CDR3 is TGCGCCAGCAGCCAAGAAGTGAGCGGGGGGGGCTCCTACAATGAGCAGTTCTTC.

CDR3 nucleotides: TGCAGCGTTGGTGGGGACTGCTACTACACCTTC. This codes for CSVGGDCYYTF. This chain connects TRBV29-1 to TRBJ1-2; a possible D gene is TRBD1 (5 bases). CDR3 length: 11 amino acids. Germline V gives CDR1 SQVTM, CDR2 ANQGSEA. The V and J ends lost 4 bases and 10 bases respectively, with 13 bases between them.